Listed here are 5 T cell receptor beta chains from one sample, sequenced in a study of PD-L1 blockade in urothelial cancer. Sequencing was performed with immunoSEQ multiplex PCR; in TCRdb, only in-frame clones are kept and a portion is missing. The table includes about 95,000 clones, around 86% detected once. The sample's time point: pretreatment peripheral blood. Source: PBMCs, taken around atezolizumab (anti-PD-L1) treatment. All receptors derive from a man in his 60s with urothelial cancer.

V gene TRBV6-6 combines with J gene TRBJ2-1; 8 bases are a match to TRBD2. Per the germline V gene, CDR1 is MNHNY and CDR2 is SVGAGI (reference sequence). The CDR3 spans 14 residues. Trimming at V came to 7 bases and at J to 7 bases, leaving 9 bases not matched to a gene. The CDR3 nucleotides read TGTGCCAGCACTGCCGGGAGGGCGGGTAATGAGCAGTTCTTC. The encoded protein is CASTAGRAGNEQFF.

This chain uses TRBV6-6 with TRBJ1-2, with 8 bases that match TRBD1. Trimming cost V 4 bases and J 8 bases; bases outside gene matches: 6. The germline gives CDR1 MNHNY, CDR2 SVGAGI (reference sequence). The CDR3 is made up of 13 amino acids. The CDR3 is CASSSRTGYGYTF. In nucleotides, the CDR3 is TGTGCCAGCAGTTCCAGGACAGGGTACGGCTACACCTTC.

The genes are TRBV7-9 and TRBJ2-1; a possible D gene is TRBD1 (6 bases). CDR1 and CDR2 (germline): SEHNR, FQNEAQ (reference sequence). This CDR3 has 18 amino acids. V was cut by 4 bases and J by 0 bases, with 19 bases left in between. This CDR3 is CASSSVGAQEYSYNEQFF. The DNA of the CDR3 is TGTGCCAGCAGCTCGGTGGGGGCCCAGGAGTACTCCTACAATGAGCAGTTCTTC.

The chain links TRBV4-1 to TRBJ1-1; D might be TRBD1 (6 bases). The CDR3 is 19 residues long. Germline assignment: CDR1 MGHRA and CDR2 YSYEKL. V lost 3 bases and J lost 0, with 23 bases in between. CDR3 residues: CASSQGFAGEPLMNTEAFF. The DNA for the CDR3 is TGCGCCAGCAGCCAGGGGTTCGCAGGGGAGCCCCTTATGAACACTGAAGCTTTCTTT.

J is TRBJ1-2 and V is TRBV30; the D is unclear. Germline V lookup: CDR1 GTSNPN, CDR2 SVGIG (reference sequence). The CDR3 totals 10 residues. V lost 8 bases to trimming and J lost 3 bases, with 7 bases between them. The CDR3 sequence is CAGGYYGYTF. The CDR3 region has the DNA TGTGCCGGAGGATACTATGGCTACACCTTC.